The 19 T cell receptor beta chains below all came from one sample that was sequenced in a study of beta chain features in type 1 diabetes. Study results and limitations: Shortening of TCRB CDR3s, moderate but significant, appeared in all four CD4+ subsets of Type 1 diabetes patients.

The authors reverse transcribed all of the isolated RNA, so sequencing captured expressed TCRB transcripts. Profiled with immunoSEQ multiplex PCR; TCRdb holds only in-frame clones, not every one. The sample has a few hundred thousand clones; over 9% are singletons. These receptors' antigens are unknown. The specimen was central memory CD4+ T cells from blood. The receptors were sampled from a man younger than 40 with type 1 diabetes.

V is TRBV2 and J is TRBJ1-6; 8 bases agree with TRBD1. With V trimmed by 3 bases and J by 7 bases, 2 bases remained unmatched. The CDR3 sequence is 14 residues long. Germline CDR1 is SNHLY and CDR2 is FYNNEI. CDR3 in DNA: TGTGCCAGCAGTGACAGGGGGCGAAATTCACCCCTCCACTTT. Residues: CASSDRGRNSPLHF.

CDR3 sequence: CASTSYGGSGTDEQYF. For the CDR3, the DNA is TGTGCCAGCACCTCCTATGGGGGCTCCGGGACAGACGAGCAGTACTTC. The chain uses TRBV7-9 and TRBJ2-7; 7 bases align to TRBD1. CDR1 is SEHNR and CDR2 is FQNEAQ in the germline V gene (reference sequence). The CDR3 is 16 amino acids. V gave up 7 bases and J gave up 5 bases; unmatched junction bases: 17. Drawing the rest from reference TRBV7-9 and TRBJ2-7, the complete variable domain is DTGVSQNPRHKITKRGQNVTFRCDPISEHNRLYWYRQTLGQGPEFLTYFQNEAQLEKSRLLSDRFSAERPKGSFSTLEIQRTEQGDSAMYLCASTSYGGSGTDEQYFGPGTRLTVT.

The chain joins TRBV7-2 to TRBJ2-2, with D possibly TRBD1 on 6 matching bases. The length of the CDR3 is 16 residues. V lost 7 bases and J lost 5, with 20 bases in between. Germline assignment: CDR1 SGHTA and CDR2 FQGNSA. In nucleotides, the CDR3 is TGTGCCAGCACCCGCCGGGCAGGGGATCGAACCGGGGAGCTGTTTTTT. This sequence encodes CASTRRAGDRTGELFF.

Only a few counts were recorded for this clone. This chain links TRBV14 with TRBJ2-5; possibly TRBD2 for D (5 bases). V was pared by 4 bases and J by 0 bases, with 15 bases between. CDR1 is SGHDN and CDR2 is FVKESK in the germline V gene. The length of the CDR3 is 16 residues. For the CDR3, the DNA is TGTGCCAGCAGCCCTCGGGGAAAGCCGTACCAAGAGACCCAGTACTTC. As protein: CASSPRGKPYQETQYF. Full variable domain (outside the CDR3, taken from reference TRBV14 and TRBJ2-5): EAGVTQFPSHSVIEKGQTVTLRCDPISGHDNLYWYRRVMGKEIKFLLHFVKESKQDESGMPNNRFLAERTGGTYSTLKVQPAELEDSGVYFCASSPRGKPYQETQYFGPGTRLLVL.

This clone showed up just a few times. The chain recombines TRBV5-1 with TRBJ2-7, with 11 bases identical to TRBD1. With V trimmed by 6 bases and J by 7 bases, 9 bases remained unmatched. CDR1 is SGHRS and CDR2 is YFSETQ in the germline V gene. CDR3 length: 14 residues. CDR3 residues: CASTFSDRGREQYF. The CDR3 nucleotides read TGCGCCAGCACCTTCTCGGACAGGGGGCGGGAGCAGTACTTC.

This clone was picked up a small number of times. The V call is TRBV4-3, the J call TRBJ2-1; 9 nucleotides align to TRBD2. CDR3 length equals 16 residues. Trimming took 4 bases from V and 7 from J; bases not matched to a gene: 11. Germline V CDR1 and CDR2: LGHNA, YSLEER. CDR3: CASSPGAGGPENEQFF. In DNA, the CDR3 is TGCGCCAGCAGCCCTGGGGCGGGAGGGCCAGAAAATGAGCAGTTCTTC.

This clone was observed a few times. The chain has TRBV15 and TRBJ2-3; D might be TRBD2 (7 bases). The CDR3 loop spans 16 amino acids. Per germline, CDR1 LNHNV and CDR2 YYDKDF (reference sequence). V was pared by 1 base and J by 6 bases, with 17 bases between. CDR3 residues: CATSRGGTRGLDTQYF. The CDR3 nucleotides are TGTGCCACCAGCAGAGGGGGGACGCGGGGGCTCGATACGCAGTATTTT.

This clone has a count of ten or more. The CDR3 is CASSPLVNEQFF. The CDR3 DNA follows: TGTGCCAGCAGCCCACTAGTCAATGAGCAGTTCTTC. V usage is TRBV7-2 and J usage is TRBJ2-1, with D maybe TRBD2 (5 bases). The germline gives CDR1 SGHTA, CDR2 FQGNSA. Trimming left V 5 bases short and J 6 bases short, with 8 bases between. This CDR3 region has 12 residues.

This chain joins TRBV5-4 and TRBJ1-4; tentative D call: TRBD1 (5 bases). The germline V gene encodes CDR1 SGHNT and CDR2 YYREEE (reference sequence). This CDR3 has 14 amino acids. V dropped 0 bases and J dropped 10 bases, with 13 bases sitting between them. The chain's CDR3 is CASSLESQGSKLFF. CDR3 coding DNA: TGTGCCAGCAGCTTGGAATCCCAGGGATCAAAACTGTTTTTT. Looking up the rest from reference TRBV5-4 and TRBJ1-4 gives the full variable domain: ETGVTQSPTHLIKTRGQQVTLRCSSQSGHNTVSWYQQALGQGPQFIFQYYREEENGRGNFPPRFSGLQFPNYSSELNVNALELDDSALYLCASSLESQGSKLFFGSGTQLSVL.

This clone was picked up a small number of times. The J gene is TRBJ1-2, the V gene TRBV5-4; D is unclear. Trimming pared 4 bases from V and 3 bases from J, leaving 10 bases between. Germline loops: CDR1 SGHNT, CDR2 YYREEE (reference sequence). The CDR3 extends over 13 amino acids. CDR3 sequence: CASSPSRDYGYTF. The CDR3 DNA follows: TGTGCCAGCAGCCCATCCCGGGACTATGGCTACACCTTC.

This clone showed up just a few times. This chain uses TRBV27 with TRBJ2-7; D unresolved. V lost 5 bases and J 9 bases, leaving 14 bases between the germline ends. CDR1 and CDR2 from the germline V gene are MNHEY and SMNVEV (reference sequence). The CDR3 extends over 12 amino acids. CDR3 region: CASSLDLRVQYF. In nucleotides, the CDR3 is TGTGCCAGCAGTCTCGACCTAAGAGTGCAGTACTTC.

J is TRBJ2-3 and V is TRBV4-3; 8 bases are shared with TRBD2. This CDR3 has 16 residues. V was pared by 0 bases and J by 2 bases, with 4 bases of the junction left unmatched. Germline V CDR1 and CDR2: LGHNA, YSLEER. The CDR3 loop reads CASSQEKRGNTDTQYF. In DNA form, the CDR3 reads TGCGCCAGCAGCCAAGAAAAGCGGGGGAACACAGATACGCAGTATTTT.

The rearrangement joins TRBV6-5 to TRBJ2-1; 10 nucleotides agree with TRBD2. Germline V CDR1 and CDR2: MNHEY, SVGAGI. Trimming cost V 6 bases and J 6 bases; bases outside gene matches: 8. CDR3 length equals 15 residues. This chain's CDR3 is CASSSGTSVRNEQFF. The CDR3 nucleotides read TGTGCCAGCAGCTCCGGGACTAGCGTTCGCAATGAGCAGTTCTTC.

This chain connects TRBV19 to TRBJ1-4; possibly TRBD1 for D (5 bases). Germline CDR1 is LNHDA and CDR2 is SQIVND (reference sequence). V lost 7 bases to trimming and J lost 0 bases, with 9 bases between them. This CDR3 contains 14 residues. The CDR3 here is CASTQGATNEKLFF. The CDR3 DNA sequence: TGTGCCAGTACCCAGGGCGCAACTAATGAAAAACTGTTTTTT. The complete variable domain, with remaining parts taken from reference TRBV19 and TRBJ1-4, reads DGGITQSPKYLFRKEGQNVTLSCEQNLNHDAMYWYRQDPGQGLRLIYYSQIVNDFQKGDIAEGYSVSREKKESFPLTVTSAQKNPTAFYLCASTQGATNEKLFFGSGTQLSVL.

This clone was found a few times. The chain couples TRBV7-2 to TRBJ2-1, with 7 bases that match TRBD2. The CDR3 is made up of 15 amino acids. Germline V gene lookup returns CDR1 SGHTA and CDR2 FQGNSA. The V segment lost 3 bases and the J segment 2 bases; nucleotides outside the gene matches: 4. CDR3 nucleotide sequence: TGTGCCAGCAGCTTGAGTGGGACTACCTACAATGAGCAGTTCTTC. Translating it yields CASSLSGTTYNEQFF. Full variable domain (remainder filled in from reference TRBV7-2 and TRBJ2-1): GAGVSQSPSNKVTEKGKDVELRCDPISGHTALYWYRQSLGQGLEFLIYFQGNSAPDKSGLPSDRFSAERTGGSVSTLTIQRTQQEDSAVYLCASSLSGTTYNEQFFGPGTRLTVL.

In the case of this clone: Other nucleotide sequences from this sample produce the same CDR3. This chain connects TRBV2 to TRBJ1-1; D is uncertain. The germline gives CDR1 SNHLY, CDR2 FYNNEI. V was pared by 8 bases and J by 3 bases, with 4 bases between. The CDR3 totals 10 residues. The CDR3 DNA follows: TGTGCCAGCCGCTACACTGAAGCTTTCTTT. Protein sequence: CASRYTEAFF.

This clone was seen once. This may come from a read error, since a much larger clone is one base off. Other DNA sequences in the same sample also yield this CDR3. The CDR3 region has the DNA TGCGCCAGCAGCTTACAGGCATACTACGAGCAGTACTTC. Its translation is CASSLQAYYEQYF. The chain combines TRBV7-2 with TRBJ2-7; maybe TRBD1 (5 bases). CDR3 length equals 13 residues. Germline CDR1 and CDR2: SGHTA and FQGNSA.

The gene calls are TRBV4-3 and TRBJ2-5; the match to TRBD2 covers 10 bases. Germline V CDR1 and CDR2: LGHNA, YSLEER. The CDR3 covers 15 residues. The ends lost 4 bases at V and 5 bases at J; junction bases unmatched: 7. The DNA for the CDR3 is TGCGCCAGCAGCCCGGAGATAGCGGGAGGTGAGACCCAGTACTTC. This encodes CASSPEIAGGETQYF.

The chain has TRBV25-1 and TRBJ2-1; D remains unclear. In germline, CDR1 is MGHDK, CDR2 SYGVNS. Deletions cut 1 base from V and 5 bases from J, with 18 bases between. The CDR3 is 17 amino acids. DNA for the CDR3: TGTGCCAGCAGTGAATTGGGGAAGGGCCGGCCCCACAATGAGCAGTTCTTC. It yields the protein CASSELGKGRPHNEQFF. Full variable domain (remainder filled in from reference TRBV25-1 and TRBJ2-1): EADIYQTPRYLVIGTGKKITLECSQTMGHDKMYWYQQDPGMELHLIHYSYGVNSTEKGDLSSESTVSRIRTEHFPLTLESARPSHTSQYLCASSELGKGRPHNEQFFGPGTRLTVL.